A single sample gave rise to the 11 T cell receptor beta chains below, sequenced in a study. Each CDR3 protein is one row after TCRdb ran MiXCR on the 5' RACE reads. The data show nearly 55,000 distinct CDR3 sequences, with over 20% seen just once and about 3% held by the top ten. The source material was tumor-infiltrating naive CD4+ T cells sorted from the breast tumor. Subset described: naive CD4+ T cells, CD4+CD45RA+CD25-. The receptors originated from a female donor with breast cancer.

Concerning this clonotype: One end of the junction does not line up with germline, which may come from a read error. This sequence joins TRBV5-1 and TRBJ2-5, with a tentative D call TRBD1 (6 bases). Germline CDR1 SGHRS, CDR2 YFSETQ. The CDR3 is 14 amino acids. The CDR3 reads CASSPLTGQETRYF. The CDR3 DNA reads as TGCGCCAGCAGCCCCCTGACGGGACAAGAGACCCGGTACTTC. The full variable domain, rest sourced from reference TRBV5-1 and TRBJ2-5, is KAGVTQTPRYLIKTRGQQVTLSCSPISGHRSVSWYQQTPGQGLQFLFEYFSETQRNKGNFPGRFSGRQFSNSRSEMNVSTLELGDSALYLCASSPLTGQETRYFGPGTRLLVL.

The CDR3 DNA reads TGTGCCAGCAGTTTATTTGGGGGAAGCAATCAGCCCCAGCATTTT. Amino acid sequence: CASSLFGGSNQPQHF. This rearrangement joins TRBV12-3 or TRBV12-4 to TRBJ1-5; TRBD1 is a possible D gene (5 bases). CDR3 length: 15 residues. Trimming shortened V by 2 bases and J by 1 base, and 9 bases separated the two germline ends.

This clonotype showed up many times. V is TRBV11-3 and J is TRBJ2-3; the D is unclear. The CDR3 extends over 14 amino acids. V was trimmed by 5 bases and J by 2 bases, leaving 11 bases between them. Germline-derived CDR1 and CDR2 are SGHNT and YENEEA. The CDR3, as DNA: TGTGCCAGCAGCCCCAGCCAAGACACAGATACGCAGTATTTT. Translation gives CASSPSQDTDTQYF.

This clonotype was detected only a few times. This chain joins TRBV6-5 and TRBJ2-2; D not certain. The V and J ends lost 5 bases and 4 bases respectively, with 14 bases between them. CDR1 is MNHEY, CDR2 SVGAGI, per germline. The CDR3 loop spans 15 amino acids. The CDR3 here is CASSRTGPPTGELFF. CDR3 coding DNA: TGTGCCAGCAGTCGCACTGGCCCTCCCACCGGGGAGCTGTTTTTT.

Details on this clonotype: This may be a read error: a much more frequent sequence differs by one nucleotide. The chain recombines TRBV28 with TRBJ2-7; 11 bases are shared with TRBD1. The CDR3 is made up of 14 amino acids. V lost 6 bases, J lost 7 bases, and 8 bases stayed unmatched. The V gene's germline CDR1 is MDHEN and CDR2 SYDVKM. The CDR3 region is CASRAGQGAREQYV. The CDR3 DNA sequence: TGTGCCAGCAGGGCAGGACAGGGGGCGAGGGAGCAGTACGTC.

The sample holds a few counts of this clonotype. A much larger clone differs from this one at a single base, so this may be a read error. The V call is TRBV15, the J call TRBJ1-3; tentative D call: TRBD1 (5 bases). The CDR3 runs to 16 residues. Germline V gene lookup returns CDR1 LNHNV and CDR2 YYDKDF (reference sequence). The CDR3: CATSRGDSKLGNTVYF. Written as DNA, the CDR3 is TGTGCCACCAGCAGGGGCGACAGCAAGCTTGGAAACACCGTATATTTT.

The rearrangement uses TRBV29-1 and TRBJ2-1; 10 bases agree with TRBD1. The CDR3 runs to 13 residues. J was trimmed by 8 bases and V by 8 bases; bases with no gene match: 9. CDR1 is SQVTM, CDR2 ANQGSEA, per germline. Written as DNA, the CDR3 is TGCAGCTTGTGGACAGGGGGGGGGGATGAGCAGTTCTTC. Translation: CSLWTGGGDEQFF.

The rearrangement links TRBV10-3 to TRBJ1-1, with TRBD1 as a possible D gene (5 bases). CDR3 length equals 12 residues. The germline gives CDR1 ENHRY, CDR2 SYGVKD. V lost 1 base, J lost 10 bases, and 10 bases lay in between. The CDR3: CAISELGARAFF. The CDR3 bases are TGTGCCATCAGTGAGTTAGGGGCCAGAGCTTTCTTT.

This clonotype was seen a handful of times. The chain uses TRBV28 and TRBJ2-5; perhaps D is TRBD1 or TRBD2 (5 bases each). Trimming removed 6 bases from V and 7 bases from J, with 18 bases in between. The CDR3 spans 14 residues. The germline gives CDR1 MDHEN, CDR2 SYDVKM. CDR3 sequence (DNA): TGTGCCAGCAGCCCGAGGGGTCTCCTCGGGACCCAGTACTTC. Amino acids: CASSPRGLLGTQYF.

V is TRBV5-1 and J is TRBJ2-5; perhaps D is TRBD1 or TRBD2 (5 bases each). The CDR3 extends over 15 amino acids. V dropped 4 bases and J dropped 4 bases, with 17 bases sitting between them. Germline V CDR1 and CDR2: SGHRS, YFSETQ. CDR3 bases: TGCGCCAGCAGCCTCGTGGGGGAGTCAGGAGAGACCCAGTACTTC. Amino acids: CASSLVGESGETQYF.

This clonotype came up a few times. This rearrangement joins TRBV28 to TRBJ1-4; 8 nucleotides agree with TRBD1. The CDR3 loop spans 16 amino acids. Trimming cost V 7 bases and J 4 bases; bases outside gene matches: 11. The germline V gene has CDR1 MDHEN and CDR2 SYDVKM. This CDR3 reads CASISAQGAGNEKLFF. The CDR3 DNA sequence: TGTGCCAGCATATCCGCCCAGGGGGCTGGTAATGAAAAACTGTTTTTT.